These 3 T cell receptor beta chains were all obtained from the same sample, sequenced in a study of CD8+ T cells in alopecia areata (dated by TCRdb to 2017 to 2018). The library was built by means of the immunoSEQ multiplex PCR assay. RNA was extracted from all samples and reverse transcribed into cDNA, which served as template for TCR sequencing. TCRdb stores this immuneACCESS table with in-frame sequences only. Part of the clones is absent; in the studies checked, under half of the shortfall reflects unresolved V genes, and no reason is known for the rest. Recorded for this sample are 170,000 or so clones; around 58% of them occurred a single time. The top ten clonotypes cover around 13% of the sample. Interpreted using the paper, the time point label stands for: roughly 24 weeks on oral tofacitinib. The treatment or condition label of this sample denotes: oral pan-JAK inhibitor, 5-10 mg twice daily.

Sequenced here: CD8+ T cells sorted from blood, sampled at week 24, from a patient treated with tofacitinib. The receptors originated from a human donor with alopecia areata.

The chain couples TRBV30 to TRBJ2-3; D is unclear. V was shortened by 0 bases and J by 4 bases, with 8 bases between the two germline ends. Per germline, CDR1 GTSNPN and CDR2 SVGIG (reference sequence). CDR3 length: 13 residues. This chain's CDR3 is CAWSVRRADTQYF. In DNA form, the CDR3 reads TGTGCCTGGAGTGTACGGAGAGCAGATACGCAGTATTTT. Looking up the rest from reference TRBV30 and TRBJ2-3 gives the full variable domain: SQTIHQWPATLVQPVGSPLSLECTVEGTSNPNLYWYRQAAGRGLQLLFYSVGIGQISSEVPQNLSASRPQDRQFILSSKKLLLSDSGFYLCAWSVRRADTQYFGPGTRLTVL.

The chain recombines TRBV27 with TRBJ2-7; TRBD1 agrees at 8 bases. Per germline, CDR1 MNHEY and CDR2 SMNVEV (reference sequence). The junction had 6 bases not matched to a gene; V was cut back by 0 bases and J by 2 bases. This CDR3 comprises 16 residues. CDR3 nucleotides: TGTGCCAGCAGTTTATCGGCGACAGGGGTCACCTACGAGCAGTACTTC. Translation gives CASSLSATGVTYEQYF.

The chain has TRBV4-2 and TRBJ2-3, with TRBD2 as a possible D gene (6 bases). This CDR3 region has 14 residues. In germline, CDR1 is LGHNA, CDR2 YNFKEQ. The V gene lost 4 bases and the J gene lost 5 bases, with 13 bases spanning the gap. DNA for the CDR3: TGTGCCAGCAGCCCGGGGGAGCTCGGAGATACGCAGTATTTT. It specifies CASSPGELGDTQYF.